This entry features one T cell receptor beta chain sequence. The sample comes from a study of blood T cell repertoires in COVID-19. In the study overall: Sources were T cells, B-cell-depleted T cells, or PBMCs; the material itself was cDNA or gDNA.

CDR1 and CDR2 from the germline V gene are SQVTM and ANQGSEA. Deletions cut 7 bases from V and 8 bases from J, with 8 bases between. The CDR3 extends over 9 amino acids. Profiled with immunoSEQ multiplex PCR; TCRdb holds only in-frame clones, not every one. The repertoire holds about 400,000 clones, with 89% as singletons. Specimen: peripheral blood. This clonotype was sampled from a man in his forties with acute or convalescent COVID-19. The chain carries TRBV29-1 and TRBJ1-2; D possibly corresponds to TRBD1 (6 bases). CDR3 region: CSEGQGYTF. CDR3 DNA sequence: TGCAGCGAGGGACAAGGCTACACCTTC.